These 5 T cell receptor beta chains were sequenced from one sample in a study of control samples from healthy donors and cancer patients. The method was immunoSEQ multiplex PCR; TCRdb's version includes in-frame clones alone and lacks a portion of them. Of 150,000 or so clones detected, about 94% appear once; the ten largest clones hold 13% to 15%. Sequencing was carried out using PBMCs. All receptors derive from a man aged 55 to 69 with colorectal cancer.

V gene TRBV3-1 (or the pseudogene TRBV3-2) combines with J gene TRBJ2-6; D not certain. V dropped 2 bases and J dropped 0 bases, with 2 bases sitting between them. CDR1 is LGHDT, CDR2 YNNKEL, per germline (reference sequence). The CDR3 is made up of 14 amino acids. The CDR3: CASSQPSGANVLTF. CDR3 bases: TGTGCCAGCAGCCAACCCTCTGGGGCCAACGTCCTGACTTTC.

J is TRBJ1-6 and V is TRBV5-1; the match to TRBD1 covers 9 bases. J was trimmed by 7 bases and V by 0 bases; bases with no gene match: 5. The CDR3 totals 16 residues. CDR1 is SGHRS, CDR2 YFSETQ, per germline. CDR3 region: CASSLDEGQGNSPLHF. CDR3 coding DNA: TGCGCCAGCAGCTTGGACGAAGGACAGGGGAATTCACCCCTCCACTTT.

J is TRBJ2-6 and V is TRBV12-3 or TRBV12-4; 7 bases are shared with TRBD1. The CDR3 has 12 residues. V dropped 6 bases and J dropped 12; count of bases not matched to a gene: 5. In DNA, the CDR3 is TGTGCCAGCAGACCGGGACAGAGCGTCCTGACTTTC. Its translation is CASRPGQSVLTF.

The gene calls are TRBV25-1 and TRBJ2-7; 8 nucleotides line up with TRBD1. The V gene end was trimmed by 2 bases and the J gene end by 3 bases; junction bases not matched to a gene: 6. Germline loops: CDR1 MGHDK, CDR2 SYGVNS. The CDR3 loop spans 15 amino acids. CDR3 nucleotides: TGTGCCAGCAGTGAAACCGGGACAGGAATCTACGAGCAGTACTTC. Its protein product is CASSETGTGIYEQYF.

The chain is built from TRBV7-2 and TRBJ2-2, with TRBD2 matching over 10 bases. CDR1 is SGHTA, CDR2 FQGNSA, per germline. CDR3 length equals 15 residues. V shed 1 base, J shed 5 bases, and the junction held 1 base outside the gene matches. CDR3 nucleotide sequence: TGTGCCAGCAGCTTAGTAGCGGGGGGAACCGGGGAGCTGTTTTTT. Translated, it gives CASSLVAGGTGELFF.